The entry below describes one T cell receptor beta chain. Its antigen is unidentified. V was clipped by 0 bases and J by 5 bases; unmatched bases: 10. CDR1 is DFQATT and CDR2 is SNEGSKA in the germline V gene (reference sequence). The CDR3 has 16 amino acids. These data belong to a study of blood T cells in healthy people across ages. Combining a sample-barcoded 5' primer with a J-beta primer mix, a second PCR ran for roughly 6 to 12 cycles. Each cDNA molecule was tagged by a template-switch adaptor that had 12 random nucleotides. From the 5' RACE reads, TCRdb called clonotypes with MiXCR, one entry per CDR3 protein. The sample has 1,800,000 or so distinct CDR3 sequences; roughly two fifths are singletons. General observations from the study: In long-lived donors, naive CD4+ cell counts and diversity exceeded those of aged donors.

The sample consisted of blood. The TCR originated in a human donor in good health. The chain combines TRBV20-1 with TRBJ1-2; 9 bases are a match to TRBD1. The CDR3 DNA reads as TGCAGTGCTAGAGACCGGGACAGGGCCTTAGTATATGGCTACACCTTC. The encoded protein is CSARDRDRALVYGYTF.